These T cell receptor beta chains were read from a single sample in a study of T-cell reconstitution after alpha-beta-depleted transplantation in children. TCRdb re-called the PCR reads with MiXCR, one entry per CDR3 protein. This table holds about 110,000 distinct CDR3 sequences, around 6.4% found once. Sample: PBMCs, mostly from graft donor cells, taken 360 days after TCRalphabeta/CD19-depleted stem cell transplant. The receptors here all came from a male patient between 2 and 15 years old who had a stem cell transplant for acute lymphoblastic leukemia, so the T cells may come from the graft donor. CDR3s include the opening cysteine and the closing phenylalanine or tryptophan. D genes are given only for firm matches. Expanded clones are given a class, and other clones once, few, many or no size at all.

j_gene,d_gene,v_gene,abundance,CDR3nt,CDR3aa
TRBJ2-5,-,TRBV27,many,TGTGCCAGCAGTTTATTCGCTCAAGAGACCCAGTACTTC,CASSLFAQETQYF
TRBJ2-1,-,TRBV3-1,many,TGTGCCAGCAGCCAAGAGGCGGTTGAGCAGTTCTTC,CASSQEAVEQFF
TRBJ2-7,-,TRBV27,few,TGTGCCAGCAGTTCCCCGGACTCACCTTACGAGCAGTACTTC,CASSSPDSPYEQYF
TRBJ1-2,-,TRBV12-3/TRBV12-4,many,TGTGCCAGCAGTTTTTGGAGTTATGGCTACACCTTC,CASSFWSYGYTF
TRBJ1-2,TRBD1,TRBV6-1,-,TGTGCCAGCAGCCCGGGGCAGGGGGCGCATCGGTATGGCTACACCTTC,CASSPGQGAHRYGYTF
TRBJ2-5,TRBD1,TRBV27,-,TGTGCCAGCAGTTACAGGGACAGGGAGGGAGAGACCCAGTACTTC,CASSYRDREGETQYF
TRBJ2-5,TRBD2,TRBV6-2/TRBV6-3,-,TGTGCCAGCAGTTACAACAGGGGAAGACTAGCGGGCCTCCAAGAGACCCAGTACTTC,CASSYNRGRLAGLQETQYF
TRBJ1-1,-,TRBV4-2,-,TGTGCCAGCGGCCACGGACCCGAGGACACTGAAGCTTTCTTT,CASGHGPEDTEAFF
TRBJ2-5,-,TRBV19,-,TGTGCCAGTAGTCCTGGACAGCTTAGTGAGACCCAGTACTTC,CASSPGQLSETQYF
TRBJ2-2,-,TRBV4-3,many,TGCGCCAGCAGCCGCCGGCAGGGGAATACCGGGGAGCTGTTTTTT,CASSRRQGNTGELFF
TRBJ1-2,TRBD1,TRBV20-1,many,TGCAGTGCTAGTCCCGGGACAGGGAACGGCTACACCTTC,CSASPGTGNGYTF
TRBJ2-3,-,TRBV6-1,many,TGTGCCAGCACCCCGGGCCTTTTGCGACCAGATACGCAGTATTTT,CASTPGLLRPDTQYF
TRBJ1-1,-,TRBV20-1,-,TGCAGTGCTAGAGACCTCGGGCGGTTGAACACTGAAGCTTTCTTT,CSARDLGRLNTEAFF
TRBJ2-5,-,TRBV11-2,few,TGTGCCAGCAGCTTAGGAACCGAGTACCAAGAGACCCAGTACTTC,CASSLGTEYQETQYF
TRBJ2-5,TRBD2,TRBV12-3/TRBV12-4,many,TGTGCCAGCAGACCTAGCGGGTTAGGGGAGACCCAGTACTTC,CASRPSGLGETQYF
TRBJ2-7,TRBD2,TRBV6-5,many,TGTGCCAGCAGTTACAGCGGGAGGTTCTACGAGCAGTACTTC,CASSYSGRFYEQYF
TRBJ2-7,TRBD2,TRBV7-2,many,TGTGCCAGCAGCCCAAAACTAGCGGGAGGTCGATACGAGCAGTACTTC,CASSPKLAGGRYEQYF
TRBJ2-3,-,TRBV7-9,few,TGTGCCAGCAGAGGACAGCTAAGCACAGATACGCAGTATTTT,CASRGQLSTDTQYF
TRBJ2-7,TRBD1,TRBV5-1,many,TGCGCCAGCAGCTCCGGACAGGGGCTTATTTACGAGCAGTACTTC,CASSSGQGLIYEQYF
TRBJ2-1,-,TRBV28,many,TGTGCCAGCAGTTTCATAAGCAATGAGCAGTTCTTC,CASSFISNEQFF
TRBJ2-5,TRBD1,TRBV10-3,-,TGTGCCATCAGTATCGGGACAGGGCCAGCGGAGACCCAGTACTTC,CAISIGTGPAETQYF
TRBJ2-1,TRBD2,TRBV24-1,many,TGTGCCACCTCGGGACTAGCGGGAGCCAATGAGCAGTTCTTC,CATSGLAGANEQFF
TRBJ1-5,TRBD1,TRBV27,-,TGTGCCAGCAGTTACGGGACAGGGCATCAGCCCCAGCATTTT,CASSYGTGHQPQHF
TRBJ2-5,TRBD2,TRBV4-3,few,TGCGCCAGCAGCCAGACTAGCGGGGCTCCGGGAGAGACCCAGTACTTC,CASSQTSGAPGETQYF
TRBJ2-1,-,TRBV7-2,many,TGTGCCAGCAGAAAAGGGGGTCTTGAGCAGTTCTTC,CASRKGGLEQFF
TRBJ1-1,-,TRBV18,many,TGTGCCAGCTCACCATCCCCTCGAAGAAACACTGAAGCTTTCTTT,CASSPSPRRNTEAFF
TRBJ2-1,-,TRBV6-2/TRBV6-3,many,TGTGCCAGCAGCTCCTGGGGAGTCCTCAATGAGCAGTTCTTC,CASSSWGVLNEQFF
TRBJ2-4,-,TRBV4-3,many,TGCGCCAGCAGCCCTTCGCCTTGGAGCTTAGCCAAAAACATTCAGTACTTC,CASSPSPWSLAKNIQYF
TRBJ2-5,TRBD2,TRBV5-6,many,TGTGCCAGCACCGCAGGGGGACTAGCGCCATACTTC,CASTAGGLAPYF
TRBJ2-4,-,TRBV7-6,few,TGTGCCAGCAGCTTACCCGGGAAAAACATTCAGTACTTC,CASSLPGKNIQYF
TRBJ2-3,-,TRBV4-3,many,TGCGCCAGCAGCCAAGAAGAAAGCACAGATACGCAGTATTTT,CASSQEESTDTQYF